The 14 T cell receptor beta chains given below trace back to one sample, sequenced in a study of OX40 agonist ivuxolimab in advanced cancers. Repertoires were generated with immunoSEQ multiplex PCR, while TCRdb's copy carries only in-frame clones and drops some. The profile shows 60,000 to 85,000 clones, over 70% of them singletons. This sample comprised CD4+ or CD8+ T cells sorted from blood, obtained in a trial of the OX40 agonist ivuxolimab. The source is an adult with an advanced solid tumor such as melanoma, head and neck, liver or kidney cancer.

In its sample, this clone was seen a few times. Other DNA sequences of this sample code for an identical CDR3. The chain combines TRBV9 with TRBJ1-2, with a tentative D call TRBD1 (5 bases). Germline CDR1 is SGDLS and CDR2 is YYNGEE. Trimming took off 0 bases at V and 8 bases at J, with 11 bases between the two ends. The CDR3 length is 13 residues. The chain's CDR3 is CASSVGGVGGYTF. In nucleotides, the CDR3 is TGTGCCAGCAGCGTAGGAGGGGTTGGCGGCTACACCTTC.

The chain carries TRBV7-3 and TRBJ1-6; tentative D call: TRBD1 (5 bases). The germline gives CDR1 SGHTA, CDR2 FQGTGA. The length of the CDR3 is 14 residues. The V end was cut by 4 bases, the J end by 7 bases, with 11 bases between. The CDR3 region is CASSSEGQNSPLHF. Written as DNA, the CDR3 is TGTGCCAGCAGCTCAGAGGGGCAGAATTCACCCCTCCACTTT.

This chain uses TRBV4-3 with TRBJ2-2; tentative D call: TRBD1 (6 bases). Per the germline V gene, CDR1 is LGHNA and CDR2 is YSLEER. Trimming shortened V by 4 bases and J by 6 bases, and 9 bases separated the two germline ends. The CDR3 is 13 residues long. The CDR3 DNA reads TGCGCCAGCAGCCGCAGGGGACCCGGGGAGCTGTTTTTT. Its translation: CASSRRGPGELFF.

This clone was seen a single time. The chain is built from TRBV9 and TRBJ2-7, with a possible D match to TRBD2 (6 bases). This CDR3 spans 14 amino acids. The ends were cut back, 8 bases at V and 3 bases at J, with 18 bases in the middle. CDR1 is SGDLS and CDR2 is YYNGEE in the germline V gene. CDR3 sequence reads: CASSPSSGVYEQYF. The CDR3 DNA is TGTGCCAGTTCCCCCAGTAGCGGAGTCTACGAGCAGTACTTC. The full variable domain, its missing parts supplied by reference TRBV9 and TRBJ2-7, is DSGVTQTPKHLITATGQRVTLRCSPRSGDLSVYWYQQSLDQGLQFLIQYYNGEERAKGNILERFSAQQFPDLHSELNLSSLELGDSALYFCASSPSSGVYEQYFGPGTRLTVT.

This CDR3 is CASSLEPVYGYTF. The CDR3 DNA reads TGTGCCAGCAGCTTAGAACCGGTCTATGGCTACACCTTC. The chain joins TRBV7-2 to TRBJ1-2, with no clear D. The CDR3 sequence is 13 residues long. Trimming stripped 1 base from V and 4 bases from J, with 7 bases between. Germline CDR1 reads SGHTA; CDR2 reads FQGNSA.

The CDR3 DNA sequence: TGTGCCAGCACTGAGGCAGGGATGACCTACGAGCAGTACTTC. As protein: CASTEAGMTYEQYF. The chain has TRBV5-8 and TRBJ2-7; D possibly corresponds to TRBD1 (5 bases). The germline V gene has CDR1 SGHTS and CDR2 YDEGEE. The CDR3 sequence is 14 residues long. The V gene lost 6 bases and the J gene lost 2 bases, with 15 bases spanning the gap.

The chain joins TRBV7-2 to TRBJ2-7; D assignment may be TRBD1 or TRBD2 (6 bases each). This CDR3 contains 13 residues. V lost 6 bases, J lost 8 bases, and 17 bases lay in between. Germline V CDR1 and CDR2: SGHTA, FQGNSA. For the CDR3, the DNA is TGTGCCAGCAGTCCGAGACAGGAGGGAAAGCAGTACTTC. Protein product: CASSPRQEGKQYF.

This rearrangement joins TRBV29-1 to TRBJ1-1, with unresolved D. From germline, CDR1 is SQVTM and CDR2 ANQGSEA. The CDR3 length is 12 residues. Trimming shortened V by 4 bases and J by 5 bases, and 11 bases separated the two germline ends. CDR3 DNA sequence: TGCAGCGTTGCTCAAGGGCAAACTGAAGCTTTCTTT. Protein: CSVAQGQTEAFF.

CDR3 coding DNA: TGTGCCAGCAGCTTGGTCGGGTGGGAGCAGTACTTC. Protein sequence: CASSLVGWEQYF. The chain uses TRBV11-2 and TRBJ2-7; D unclear. V was cut by 3 bases and J by 7 bases, with 10 bases left in between. From germline, CDR1 is SGHAT and CDR2 FQNNGV. CDR3 length equals 12 residues. Full variable domain (rest looked up from reference TRBV11-2 and TRBJ2-7): EAGVAQSPRYKIIEKRQSVAFWCNPISGHATLYWYQQILGQGPKLLIQFQNNGVVDDSQLPKDRFSAERLKGVDSTLKIQPAKLEDSAVYLCASSLVGWEQYFGPGTRLTVT.

J is TRBJ2-7 and V is TRBV7-8; TRBD1 matches 8 bases. The germline V gene has CDR1 SGHVS and CDR2 FQNEAQ. The CDR3 spans 15 residues. Trimming cost V 3 bases and J 2 bases; bases outside gene matches: 6. DNA for the CDR3: TGTGCCAGCAGCTTTCGGACAGGGCGGCCCTACGAGCAGTACTTC. Residues: CASSFRTGRPYEQYF.

The V call is TRBV28, the J call TRBJ2-1, with a tentative D call TRBD2 (5 bases). CDR3 size: 12 residues. The germline CDR1 and CDR2 sequences are MDHEN and SYDVKM. V lost 7 bases, J lost 9 bases, and 13 bases lay in between. CDR3 sequence (DNA): TGTGCCAGCAAAGTCCGAGGGTTTGAGCAGTTCTTC. Translated, it gives CASKVRGFEQFF.

V gene TRBV7-2 combines with J gene TRBJ2-3, with D perhaps matching TRBD2 (7 bases). Germline assignment: CDR1 SGHTA and CDR2 FQGNSA. V lost 5 bases to trimming and J lost 3 bases, with 18 bases between them. The CDR3 loop spans 16 amino acids. CDR3 bases: TGTGCCAGCAGCCCGAGGGGGGGTTCTCATACAGATACGCAGTATTTT. Translating it yields CASSPRGGSHTDTQYF.

The CDR3 here is CASVRTGGTGELFF. In nucleotides, the CDR3 is TGTGCCAGCGTACGGACAGGGGGCACCGGGGAGCTGTTTTTT. The J gene is TRBJ2-2, the V gene TRBV2; TRBD1 agrees at 10 bases. The V segment lost 8 bases and the J segment 4 bases; nucleotides outside the gene matches: 4. Germline values: CDR1 SNHLY, CDR2 FYNNEI. CDR3 length: 14 amino acids.

The chain joins TRBV7-7 to TRBJ2-1, with D perhaps assigned TRBD1 or TRBD2 (5 bases each). Between the trimmed V and J ends, which lost 5 bases and 4 bases, there was a span of 12 bases. Germline V gene data show CDR1 as SSHAT and CDR2 as FNYEAQ (reference sequence). The length of the CDR3 is 14 residues. The CDR3 spells CASSPGAGYNEQFF. CDR3 sequence (DNA): TGTGCCAGCAGCCCCGGGGCCGGTTACAATGAGCAGTTCTTC.